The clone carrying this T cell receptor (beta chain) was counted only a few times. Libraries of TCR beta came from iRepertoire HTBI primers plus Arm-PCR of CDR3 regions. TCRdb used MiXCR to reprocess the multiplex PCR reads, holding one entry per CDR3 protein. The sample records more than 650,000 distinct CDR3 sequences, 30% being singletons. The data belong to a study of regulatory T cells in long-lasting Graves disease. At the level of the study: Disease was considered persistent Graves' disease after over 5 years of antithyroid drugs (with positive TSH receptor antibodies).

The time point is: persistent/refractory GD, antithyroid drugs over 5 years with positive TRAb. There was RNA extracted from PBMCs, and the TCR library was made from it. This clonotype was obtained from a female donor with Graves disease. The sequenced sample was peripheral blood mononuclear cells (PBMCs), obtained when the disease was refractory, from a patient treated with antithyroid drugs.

CDR3 residues: CAGTQGPGTEAFF. CDR3 DNA sequence: TGTGCCGGAACACAGGGGCCGGGCACTGAAGCTTTCTTT. The chain is built from TRBV6-1 and TRBJ1-1, with 7 bases that match TRBD1. V gave up 11 bases and J gave up 4 bases; unmatched junction bases: 10. CDR3 length equals 13 residues. CDR1 is MNHNS, CDR2 SASEGT, per germline.